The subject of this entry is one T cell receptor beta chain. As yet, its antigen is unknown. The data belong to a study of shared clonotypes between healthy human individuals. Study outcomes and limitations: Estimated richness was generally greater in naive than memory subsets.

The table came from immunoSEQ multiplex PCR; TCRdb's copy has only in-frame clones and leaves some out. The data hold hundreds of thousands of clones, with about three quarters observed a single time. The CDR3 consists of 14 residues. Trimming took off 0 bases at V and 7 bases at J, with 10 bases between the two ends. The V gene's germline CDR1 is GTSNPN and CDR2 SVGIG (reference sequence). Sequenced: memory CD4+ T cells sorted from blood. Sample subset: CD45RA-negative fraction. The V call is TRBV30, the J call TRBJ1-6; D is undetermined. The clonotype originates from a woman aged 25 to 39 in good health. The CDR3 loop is CAWSVIDLNSPLHF. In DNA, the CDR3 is TGTGCCTGGAGTGTAATTGACCTCAATTCACCCCTCCACTTT. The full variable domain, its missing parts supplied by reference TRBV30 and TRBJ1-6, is SQTIHQWPATLVQPVGSPLSLECTVEGTSNPNLYWYRQAAGRGLQLLFYSVGIGQISSEVPQNLSASRPQDRQFILSSKKLLLSDSGFYLCAWSVIDLNSPLHFGNGTRLTVT.